This record looks at one TCR beta chain sequence and its context. Its specificity is unknown. Method: immunoSEQ multiplex PCR; TCRdb's copy keeps in-frame clones and lacks some. The profile shows about 120,000 clones, about 92% of them singletons. The CDR3 totals 14 residues. V was trimmed by 1 base and J by 3 bases, leaving 8 bases between them. Germline V gives CDR1 SGHRS, CDR2 YFSETQ. These data come from a study of T cell responses to AZD1222 COVID-19 vaccine. Points from the study as a whole: Vaccine-associated CD4 TCRs ranged over spike, dominating at 160-218 and 743-854.

The clonotype originates from an adult who received the AZD1222 COVID-19 vaccine. The sample was peripheral blood, taken 28 days after the second AZD1222 dose. The V call is TRBV5-1, the J call TRBJ1-3; D not certain. The CDR3 nucleotides read TGCGCCAGCAGCTTGAGTCTGAGTGGAAACACCATATATTTT. Its translation: CASSLSLSGNTIYF.